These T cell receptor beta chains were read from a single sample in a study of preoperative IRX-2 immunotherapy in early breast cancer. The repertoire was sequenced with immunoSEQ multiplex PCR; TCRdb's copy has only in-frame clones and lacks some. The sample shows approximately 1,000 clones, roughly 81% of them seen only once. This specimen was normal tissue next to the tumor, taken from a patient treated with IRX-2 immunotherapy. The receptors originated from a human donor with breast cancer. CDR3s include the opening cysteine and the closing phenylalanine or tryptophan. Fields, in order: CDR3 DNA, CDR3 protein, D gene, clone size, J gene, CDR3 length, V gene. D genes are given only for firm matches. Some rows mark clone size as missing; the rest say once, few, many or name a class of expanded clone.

TGTGCCAGTAGTATAGACAAACTCCAGGGGAGCCGCACCGGGGAGCTGTTTTTT,CASSIDKLQGSRTGELFF,-,-,TRBJ2-2,18,TRBV19
TGTGCCACTTCCCGAGGTAACATACCCTACGAGCAGTACTTC,CATSRGNIPYEQYF,-,-,TRBJ2-7,14,TRBV19
TGTGCCAGCAGCGGGACTAGCGGGAGGCATACGCAGTATTTT,CASSGTSGRHTQYF,TRBD2,-,TRBJ2-3,14,TRBV7-8
TGTGCCAGCAGCTTAGATCCGGGGCGGAGACCGGAGTACACCTTC,CASSLDPGRRPEYTF,-,-,TRBJ1-2,15,TRBV11-3
TGTGCCAGCAGTGAAGCCCTGACCGGGGAGCTGTTTTTT,CASSEALTGELFF,-,once,TRBJ2-2,13,TRBV6-7
TGTGCCAGCACTTATCCGGGACTAGCGGGATTGTTCTCAGATACGCAGTATTTT,CASTYPGLAGLFSDTQYF,TRBD2,-,TRBJ2-3,18,TRBV11-3
TGTGCCAGCAGCCCCGGACAGTTGAACACTGAAGCTTTCTTT,CASSPGQLNTEAFF,-,-,TRBJ1-1,14,TRBV11-3
TGTGCCAGCACCCGTAGCGGGAGGACAGATACGCAGTATTTT,CASTRSGRTDTQYF,TRBD2,once,TRBJ2-3,14,TRBV12-5
TGTGCCAGCAGCTTCCGAGGGGTGTTGGACAGGGGGCTCGCTTTCTTT,CASSFRGVLDRGLAFF,TRBD1,-,TRBJ1-1,16,TRBV11-3
TGCGCCAGCAGCTTGTTGGGACAGGGGATCAATGAGCAGTTCTTC,CASSLLGQGINEQFF,TRBD1,-,TRBJ2-1,15,TRBV5-1
TGTGCCAGCAGTGAAGCGCATCCCGCTGAAGCTTTCTTT,CASSEAHPAEAFF,-,-,TRBJ1-1,13,TRBV6-1
TGTGCCAGCAGCAACAGGGGGGGATCGGTGAACACCATATATTTT,CASSNRGGSVNTIYF,TRBD1,-,TRBJ1-3,15,TRBV11-3
TGTGCTAGTGGCCGCCTTGGATCTGCGGGAGGAAACACCGGGGAGCTGTTTTTT,CASGRLGSAGGNTGELFF,TRBD2,-,TRBJ2-2,18,TRBV12-5
TGTGCCAGCAGTTACTCTGGCAGGACCGATTCCGAGCAGTACTTC,CASSYSGRTDSEQYF,-,-,TRBJ2-7,15,TRBV6-8
TGTGCAAGTAGGGGGGCCCTCACAGATACGCAGTATTTT,CASRGALTDTQYF,-,few,TRBJ2-3,13,TRBV19
TGTGCCAGCAGCTCCGTGGACAGGGAGAATGAAAAACTGTTTTTT,CASSSVDRENEKLFF,-,once,TRBJ1-4,15,TRBV7-5
TGTGCTAGTGGTTTGGGGCTAGCGGGTTACAATGAGCAGTTCTTC,CASGLGLAGYNEQFF,TRBD2,-,TRBJ2-1,15,TRBV12-5